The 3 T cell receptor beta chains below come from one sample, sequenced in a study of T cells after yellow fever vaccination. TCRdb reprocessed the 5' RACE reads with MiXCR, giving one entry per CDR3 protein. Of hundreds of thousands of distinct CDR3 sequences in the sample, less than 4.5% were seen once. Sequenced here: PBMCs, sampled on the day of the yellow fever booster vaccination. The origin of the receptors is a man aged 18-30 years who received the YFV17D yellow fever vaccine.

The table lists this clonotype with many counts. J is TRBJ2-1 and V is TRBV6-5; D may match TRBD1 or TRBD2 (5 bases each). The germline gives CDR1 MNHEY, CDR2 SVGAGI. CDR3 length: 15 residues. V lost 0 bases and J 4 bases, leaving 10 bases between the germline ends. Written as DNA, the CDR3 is TGTGCCAGCAGTTACTCTTTGAGGGGATACAATGAGCAGTTCTTC. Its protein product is CASSYSLRGYNEQFF.

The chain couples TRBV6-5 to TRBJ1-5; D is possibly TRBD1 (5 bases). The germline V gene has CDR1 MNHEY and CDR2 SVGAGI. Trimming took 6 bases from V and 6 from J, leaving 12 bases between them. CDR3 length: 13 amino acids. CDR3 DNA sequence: TGTGCCAGCAGCCCGGGACGGACTCAGCCCCAGCATTTT. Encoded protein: CASSPGRTQPQHF.

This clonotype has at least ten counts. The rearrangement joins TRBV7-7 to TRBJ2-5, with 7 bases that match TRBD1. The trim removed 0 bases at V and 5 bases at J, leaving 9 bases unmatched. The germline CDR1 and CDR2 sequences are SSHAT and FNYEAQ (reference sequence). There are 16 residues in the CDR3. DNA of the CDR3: TGTGCCAGCAGCTTAGCTCCGACAGGGAAAGGGGAGACCCAGTACTTC. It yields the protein CASSLAPTGKGETQYF.